The source of this TCR beta chain is a study of T-cell reconstitution after alpha-beta-depleted transplantation in children. Study conclusions and caveats: Where some patients showed high TCRbeta diversity at day 60, it came from recipient T cells and thymic progenitors that had survived. Once a year had passed after transplant, T-cell counts and diversity came mostly from newly produced T cells. Expanded graft clones numbering several hundred reportedly gave rise to alpha-beta T cells about two months after transplant.

Library preparation (for TCRbeta) was performed with unique molecular identifiers. TCRdb ran MiXCR on the PCR reads and lists one entry per CDR3 protein. The profile covers about a million distinct CDR3 sequences, with roughly 29% appearing a single time and roughly 31% taken by the ten largest. The CDR3 is made up of 15 amino acids. Trimming at V came to 2 bases and at J to 10 bases, leaving 15 bases not matched to a gene. Germline loops: CDR1 DFQATT, CDR2 SNEGSKA (reference sequence). In its sample, this clonotype was seen many times. Its matching antigen is unknown. The source was PBMCs, mostly from graft donor cells, collected 360 days after TCRalphabeta/CD19-depleted stem cell transplant. This TCR came from a boy under three years old who had a stem cell transplant for SCID, so the T cells may come from the graft donor. The chain is built from TRBV20-1 and TRBJ2-3, with 7 bases matching TRBD1. The CDR3 spells CSARPGQAGIGPQYF. CDR3 DNA: TGCAGTGCTAGACCCGGACAGGCCGGTATCGGTCCGCAGTATTTT.